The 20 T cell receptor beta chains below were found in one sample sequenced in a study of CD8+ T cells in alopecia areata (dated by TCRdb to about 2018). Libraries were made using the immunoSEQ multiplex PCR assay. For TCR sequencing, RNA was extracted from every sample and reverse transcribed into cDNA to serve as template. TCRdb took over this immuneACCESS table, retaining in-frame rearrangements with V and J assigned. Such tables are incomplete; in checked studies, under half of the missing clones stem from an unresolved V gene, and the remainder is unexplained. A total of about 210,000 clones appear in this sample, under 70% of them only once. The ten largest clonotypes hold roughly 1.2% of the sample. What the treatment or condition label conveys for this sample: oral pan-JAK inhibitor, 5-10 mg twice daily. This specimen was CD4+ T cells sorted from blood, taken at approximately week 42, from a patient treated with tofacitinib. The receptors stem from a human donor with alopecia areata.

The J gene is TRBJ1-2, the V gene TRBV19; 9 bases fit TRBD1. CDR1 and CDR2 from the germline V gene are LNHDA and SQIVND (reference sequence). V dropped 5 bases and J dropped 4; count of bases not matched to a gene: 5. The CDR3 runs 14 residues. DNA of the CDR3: TGTGCCAGTAGTGGACAGGGGATTGGCTATGGCTACACCTTC. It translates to CASSGQGIGYGYTF.

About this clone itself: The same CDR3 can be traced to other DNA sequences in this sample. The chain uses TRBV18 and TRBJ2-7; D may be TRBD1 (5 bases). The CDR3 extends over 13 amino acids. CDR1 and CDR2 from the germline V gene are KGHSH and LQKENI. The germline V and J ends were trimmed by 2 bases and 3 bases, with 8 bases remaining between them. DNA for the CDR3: TGTGCCAGCTCACCAGGGGCCAACTACGAGCAGTACTTC. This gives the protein CASSPGANYEQYF.

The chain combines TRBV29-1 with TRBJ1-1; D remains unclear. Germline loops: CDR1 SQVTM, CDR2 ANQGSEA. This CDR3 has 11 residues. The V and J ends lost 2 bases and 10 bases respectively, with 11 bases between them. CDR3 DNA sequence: TGCAGCGTTGAAAGGGCATCGGGAGCTTTCTTT. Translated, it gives CSVERASGAFF. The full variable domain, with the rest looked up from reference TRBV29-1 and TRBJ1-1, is SAVISQKPSRDICQRGTSLTIQCQVDSQVTMMFWYRQQPGQSLTLIATANQGSEATYESGFVIDKFPISRPNLTFSTLTVSNMSPEDSSIYLCSVERASGAFFGQGTRLTVV.

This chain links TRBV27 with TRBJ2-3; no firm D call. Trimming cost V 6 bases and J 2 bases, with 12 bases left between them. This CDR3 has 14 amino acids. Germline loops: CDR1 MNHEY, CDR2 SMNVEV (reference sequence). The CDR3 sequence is CASSLVSNTDTQYF. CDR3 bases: TGTGCCAGCAGCCTCGTCTCTAACACAGATACGCAGTATTTT.

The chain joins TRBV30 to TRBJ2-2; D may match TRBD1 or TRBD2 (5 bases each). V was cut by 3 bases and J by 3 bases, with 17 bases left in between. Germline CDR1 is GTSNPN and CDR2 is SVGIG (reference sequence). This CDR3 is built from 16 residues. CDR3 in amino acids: CAWSGGPGRDTGELFF. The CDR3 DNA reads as TGTGCCTGGAGCGGAGGCCCGGGACGGGACACCGGGGAGCTGTTTTTT.

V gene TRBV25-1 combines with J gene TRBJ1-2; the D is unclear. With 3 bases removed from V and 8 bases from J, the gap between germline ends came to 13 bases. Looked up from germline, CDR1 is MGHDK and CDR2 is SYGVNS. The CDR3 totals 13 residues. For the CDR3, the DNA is TGTGCCAGCAGTGAGAAGAATCCGCGGGGCTACACCTTC. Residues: CASSEKNPRGYTF.

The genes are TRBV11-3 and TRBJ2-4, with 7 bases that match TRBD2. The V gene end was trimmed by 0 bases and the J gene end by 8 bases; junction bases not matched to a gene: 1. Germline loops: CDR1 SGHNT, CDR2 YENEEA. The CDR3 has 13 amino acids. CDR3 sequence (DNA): TGTGCCAGCAGCTTAGAGGGGAGGGACATTCAGTACTTC. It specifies CASSLEGRDIQYF.

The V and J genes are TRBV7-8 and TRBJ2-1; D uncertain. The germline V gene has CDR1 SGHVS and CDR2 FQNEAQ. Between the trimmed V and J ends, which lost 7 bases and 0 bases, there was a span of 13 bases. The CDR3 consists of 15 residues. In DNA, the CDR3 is TGTGCCAGCACCTCTTCCGGCTTCTCCTACAATGAGCAGTTCTTC. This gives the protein CASTSSGFSYNEQFF.

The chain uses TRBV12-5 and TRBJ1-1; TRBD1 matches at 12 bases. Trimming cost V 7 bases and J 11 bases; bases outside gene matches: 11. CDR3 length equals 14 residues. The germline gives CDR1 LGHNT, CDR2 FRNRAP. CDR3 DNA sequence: TGTGCTAGTGATGGGACAGGGGGCTCGGTTGGGGCTTTCTTT. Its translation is CASDGTGGSVGAFF.

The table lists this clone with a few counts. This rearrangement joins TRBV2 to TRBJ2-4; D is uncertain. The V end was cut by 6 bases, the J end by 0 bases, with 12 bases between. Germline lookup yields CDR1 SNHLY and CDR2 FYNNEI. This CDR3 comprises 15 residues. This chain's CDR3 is CASSERRLAKNIQYF. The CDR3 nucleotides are TGTGCCAGCAGCGAGAGGCGCCTAGCCAAAAACATTCAGTACTTC.

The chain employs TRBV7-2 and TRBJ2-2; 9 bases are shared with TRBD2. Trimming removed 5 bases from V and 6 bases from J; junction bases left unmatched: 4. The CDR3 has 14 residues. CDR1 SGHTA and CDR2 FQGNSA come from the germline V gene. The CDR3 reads CASSPREGPGELFF. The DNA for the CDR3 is TGTGCCAGCAGCCCGCGGGAGGGTCCCGGGGAGCTGTTTTTT.

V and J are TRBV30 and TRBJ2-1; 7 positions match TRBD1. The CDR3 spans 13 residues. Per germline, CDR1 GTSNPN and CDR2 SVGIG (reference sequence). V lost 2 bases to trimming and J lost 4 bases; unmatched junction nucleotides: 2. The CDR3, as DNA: TGTGCCTGGAGTAGGGGACAGTACAATGAGCAGTTCTTC. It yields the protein CAWSRGQYNEQFF.

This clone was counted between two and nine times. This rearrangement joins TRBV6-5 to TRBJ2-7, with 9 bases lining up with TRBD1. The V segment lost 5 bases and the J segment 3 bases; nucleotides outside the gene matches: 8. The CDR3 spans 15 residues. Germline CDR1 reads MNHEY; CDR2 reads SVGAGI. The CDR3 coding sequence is TGTGCCAGCAGTCCGTACCGGGACAGGGTCTACGAGCAGTACTTC. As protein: CASSPYRDRVYEQYF.

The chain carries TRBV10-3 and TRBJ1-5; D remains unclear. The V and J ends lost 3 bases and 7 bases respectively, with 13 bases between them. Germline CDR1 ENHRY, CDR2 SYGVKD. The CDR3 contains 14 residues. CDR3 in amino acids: CAISEALGRQPQHF. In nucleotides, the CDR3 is TGTGCCATCAGTGAAGCCCTAGGTCGGCAGCCCCAGCATTTT.

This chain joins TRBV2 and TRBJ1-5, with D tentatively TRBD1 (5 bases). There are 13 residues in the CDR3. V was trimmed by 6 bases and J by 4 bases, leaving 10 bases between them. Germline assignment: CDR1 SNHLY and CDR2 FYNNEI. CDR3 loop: CASRGEGNQPQHF. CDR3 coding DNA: TGTGCCAGCAGGGGAGAGGGGAATCAGCCCCAGCATTTT. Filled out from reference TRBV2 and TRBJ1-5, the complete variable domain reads EPEVTQTPSHQVTQMGQEVILRCVPISNHLYFYWYRQILGQKVEFLVSFYNNEISEKSEIFDDQFSVERPDGSNFTLKIRSTKLEDSAMYFCASRGEGNQPQHFGDGTRLSIL.

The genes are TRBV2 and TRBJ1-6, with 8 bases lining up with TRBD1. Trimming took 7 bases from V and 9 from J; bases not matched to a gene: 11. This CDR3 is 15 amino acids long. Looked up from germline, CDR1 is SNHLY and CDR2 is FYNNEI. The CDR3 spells CASIRDRMLGSPLHF. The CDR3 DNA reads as TGTGCCAGCATCCGGGACAGGATGCTCGGTTCACCCCTCCACTTT.

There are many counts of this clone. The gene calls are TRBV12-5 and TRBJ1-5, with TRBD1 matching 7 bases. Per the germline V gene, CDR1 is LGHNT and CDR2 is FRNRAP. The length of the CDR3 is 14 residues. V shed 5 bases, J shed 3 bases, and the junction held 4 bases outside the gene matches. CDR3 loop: CASGPGQLNQPQHF. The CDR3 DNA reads TGTGCTAGTGGTCCGGGACAGCTCAATCAGCCCCAGCATTTT.

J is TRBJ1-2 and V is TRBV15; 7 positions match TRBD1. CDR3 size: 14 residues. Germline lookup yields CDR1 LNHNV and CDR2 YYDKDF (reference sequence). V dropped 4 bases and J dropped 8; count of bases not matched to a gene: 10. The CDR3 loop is CATSNNRDSLGYTF. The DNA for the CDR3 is TGTGCCACCAGCAATAATCGGGACAGCCTAGGCTACACCTTC.

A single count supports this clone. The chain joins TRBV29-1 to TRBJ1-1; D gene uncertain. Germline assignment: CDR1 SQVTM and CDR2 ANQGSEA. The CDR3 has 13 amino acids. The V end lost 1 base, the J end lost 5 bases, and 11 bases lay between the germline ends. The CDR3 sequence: CSVEGSLGTEAFF. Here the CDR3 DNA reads TGCAGCGTTGAAGGTTCCCTCGGGACTGAAGCTTTCTTT.

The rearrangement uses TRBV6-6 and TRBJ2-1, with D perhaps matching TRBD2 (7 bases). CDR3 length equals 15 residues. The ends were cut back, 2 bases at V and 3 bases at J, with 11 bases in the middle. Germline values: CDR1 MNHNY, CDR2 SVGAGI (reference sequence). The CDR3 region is CASSYGGAVYNEQFF. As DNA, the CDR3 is TGTGCCAGCAGTTACGGGGGGGCTGTCTACAATGAGCAGTTCTTC.